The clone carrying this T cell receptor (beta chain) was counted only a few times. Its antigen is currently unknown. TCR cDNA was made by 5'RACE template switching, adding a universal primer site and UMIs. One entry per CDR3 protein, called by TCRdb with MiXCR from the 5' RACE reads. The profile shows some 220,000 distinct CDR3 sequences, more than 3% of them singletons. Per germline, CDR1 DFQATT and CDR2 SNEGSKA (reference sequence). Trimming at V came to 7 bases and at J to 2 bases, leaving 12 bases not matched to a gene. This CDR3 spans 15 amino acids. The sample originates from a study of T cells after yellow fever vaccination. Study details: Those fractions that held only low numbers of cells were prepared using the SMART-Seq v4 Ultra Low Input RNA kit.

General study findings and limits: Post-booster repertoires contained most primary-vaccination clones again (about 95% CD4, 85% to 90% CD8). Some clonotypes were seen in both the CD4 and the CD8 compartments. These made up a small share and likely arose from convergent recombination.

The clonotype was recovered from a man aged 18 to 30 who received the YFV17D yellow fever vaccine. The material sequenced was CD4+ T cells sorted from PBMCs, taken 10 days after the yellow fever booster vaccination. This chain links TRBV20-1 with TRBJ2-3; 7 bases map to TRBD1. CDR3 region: CSVTRPTGYTDTQYF. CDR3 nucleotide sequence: TGCAGTGTCACGAGGCCGACAGGGTACACAGATACGCAGTATTTT.